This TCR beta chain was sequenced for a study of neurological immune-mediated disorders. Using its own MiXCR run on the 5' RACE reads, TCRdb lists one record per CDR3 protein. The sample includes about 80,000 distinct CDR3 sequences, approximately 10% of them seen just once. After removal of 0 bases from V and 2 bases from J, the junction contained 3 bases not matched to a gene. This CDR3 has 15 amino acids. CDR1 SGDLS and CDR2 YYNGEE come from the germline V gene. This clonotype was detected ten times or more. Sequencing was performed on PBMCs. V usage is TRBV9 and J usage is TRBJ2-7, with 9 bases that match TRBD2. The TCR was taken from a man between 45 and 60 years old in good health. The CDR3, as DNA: TGTGCCAGCAGCGTAGGAGTAGCGGGAGCCTACGAGCAGTACTTC. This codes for CASSVGVAGAYEQYF.